Following are 17 T cell receptor beta chains from one sample sequenced in a study of graft-versus-host responses after intestinal transplantation (dated by TCRdb to the early 2020s). Library preparation employed the immunoSEQ multiplex PCR assay. Held by TCRdb, this immuneACCESS table contains in-frame sequences only and omits some clones. Under half of the omission traces to an unresolved V gene where checked; the cause of the rest is unknown. The sample table shows tens of thousands of clones, and 80% to 95% are seen once. The ten largest clones take up around 7% of the sample. The sequences come from bone marrow, collected less than 750 days after intestinal transplantation. Receptors were obtained from a human patient who received an intestinal transplant, so some T cells may come from the graft donor.

The V call is TRBV29-1, the J call TRBJ2-7; TRBD2 matches 7 bases. Germline assignment: CDR1 SQVTM and CDR2 ANQGSEA. V shed 4 bases and J 2 bases; nucleotides not matched to a gene: 2. The CDR3 runs 12 residues. CDR3: CSVGRGTYEQYF. DNA for the CDR3: TGCAGCGTTGGGCGGGGGACCTACGAGCAGTACTTC.

The chain couples TRBV20-1 to TRBJ1-2; possibly TRBD1 for D (5 bases). Trimming removed 7 bases from V and 6 bases from J, with 12 bases in between. The CDR3 is 11 residues long. Germline-derived CDR1 and CDR2 are DFQATT and SNEGSKA (reference sequence). The chain's CDR3 is CSVPRENGYTF. For the CDR3, the DNA is TGCAGTGTCCCCAGGGAGAATGGCTACACCTTC.

This rearrangement joins TRBV2 to TRBJ2-5; D gene ambiguous. CDR1 is SNHLY and CDR2 is FYNNEI in the germline V gene. V was pared by 6 bases and J by 3 bases, with 17 bases between. This CDR3 is 15 amino acids long. This CDR3 reads CASRNYGKLEETQYF. The CDR3 nucleotides read TGTGCCAGCAGAAATTACGGAAAGTTAGAAGAGACCCAGTACTTC.

Turning to this clone: A single base separates this from a much larger clone, so it may be a read error. The genes are TRBV4-2 and TRBJ1-5; no clear D. The CDR3 is made up of 15 amino acids. The ends were cut back, 0 bases at V and 4 bases at J, with 10 bases in the middle. The germline gives CDR1 LGHNA, CDR2 YNFKEQ. CDR3 sequence: CASSQDRFGNQPQHF. For the CDR3, the DNA is TGTGCCAGCAGCCAAGATAGATTCGGGAATCAGCCCCAGCATTTT.

The V call is TRBV5-6, the J call TRBJ2-1, with TRBD2 identical over 10 bases. Germline V gene sequence: CDR1 SGHDT, CDR2 YYEEEE. V was pared by 3 bases and J by 9 bases, with 15 bases of the junction left unmatched. The CDR3 runs to 17 residues. The CDR3 here is CASSSALSAGGPGEQFF. The CDR3 DNA reads TGTGCCAGCAGCTCCGCCCTATCAGCGGGAGGGCCAGGTGAGCAGTTCTTC.

The DNA of the CDR3 is TGCAGCGTTGCCCTAGCGGGGGGCTCAGATACGCAGTATTTT. Translating it yields CSVALAGGSDTQYF. The V call is TRBV29-1, the J call TRBJ2-3, with 11 bases lining up with TRBD2. Trimming at V came to 4 bases and at J to 4 bases, leaving 4 bases not matched to a gene. The CDR3 consists of 14 residues. Per germline, CDR1 SQVTM and CDR2 ANQGSEA.

DNA for the CDR3: TGTGCCAGCAGCATTTCTAGCGGGAGGGCCTATGAGCAGTTCTTC. Amino acid sequence: CASSISSGRAYEQFF. The chain joins TRBV11-3 to TRBJ2-1, with 12 bases aligning to TRBD2. The ends lost 5 bases at V and 8 bases at J; junction bases unmatched: 7. The CDR3 extends over 15 amino acids. Germline V gene data show CDR1 as SGHNT and CDR2 as YENEEA.

This clone was counted between two and nine times. The gene calls are TRBV4-2 and TRBJ1-1, with a possible D match to TRBD1 (6 bases). CDR3 length: 14 residues. The V and J ends lost 8 bases and 0 bases respectively, with 13 bases between them. Germline V gives CDR1 LGHNA, CDR2 YNFKEQ. This CDR3 reads CASVRRGVNTEAFF. CDR3 nucleotide sequence: TGTGCCAGCGTGCGGAGGGGGGTGAACACTGAAGCTTTCTTT.

This chain links TRBV6-6 with TRBJ2-1; D is unresolved. V lost 5 bases to trimming and J lost 10 bases, with 6 bases between them. CDR3 length: 10 amino acids. Germline V CDR1 and CDR2: MNHNY, SVGAGI (reference sequence). CDR3 loop: CASSNGEQFF. The CDR3 DNA sequence: TGTGCCAGCAGTAATGGGGAGCAGTTCTTC.

V usage is TRBV7-6 and J usage is TRBJ2-5; a weak D match, TRBD1 (6 bases). V was clipped by 2 bases and J by 3 bases, with 19 bases between them. Germline V CDR1 and CDR2: SGHVS, FNYEAQ. The CDR3 has 17 residues. This CDR3 is CASSLKWGLYGKETQYF. Written as DNA, the CDR3 is TGTGCCAGCAGCTTAAAGTGGGGGCTTTATGGAAAAGAGACCCAGTACTTC.

The chain couples TRBV6-1 to TRBJ2-7; 11 bases fit TRBD2. Germline CDR1 is MNHNS and CDR2 is SASEGT. V lost 5 bases, J lost 2 bases, and 5 bases stayed unmatched. This CDR3 spans 15 amino acids. The DNA for the CDR3 is TGTGCCAGCAGTTGGGGACTAGCGGACACCTACGAGCAGTACTTC. Translated: CASSWGLADTYEQYF.

J is TRBJ2-7 and V is TRBV19; 8 bases are shared with TRBD1. Germline V gene sequence: CDR1 LNHDA, CDR2 SQIVND (reference sequence). This CDR3 spans 15 amino acids. The trim removed 1 base at V and 3 bases at J, leaving 5 bases unmatched. This chain's CDR3 is CASSIGDDRGYEQYF. CDR3 in DNA: TGTGCCAGTAGTATAGGAGATGACAGGGGCTACGAGCAGTACTTC.

Only one count was recorded for this clone. This rearrangement joins TRBV27 to TRBJ2-7; 9 bases line up with TRBD1. The CDR3 sequence is 15 residues long. With V trimmed by 5 bases and J by 0 bases, 5 bases remained unmatched. Germline loops: CDR1 MNHEY, CDR2 SMNVEV (reference sequence). In nucleotides, the CDR3 is TGTGCCAGCAGTCCCGGGACAGGGCTCTCCTACGAGCAGTACTTC. It is translated as CASSPGTGLSYEQYF.

About this clone itself: One end of the junction varies from germline; a read error may be responsible. The chain is built from TRBV2 and TRBJ2-2, with D possibly TRBD1 on 6 matching bases. Germline V lookup: CDR1 SNHLY, CDR2 FYNNEI. The CDR3 covers 15 residues. The CDR3 sequence: CASSLDSPNTGKLFF. DNA of the CDR3: TGTGCCAGCAGCCTGGACAGTCCGAACACCGGGAAGCTGTTTTTT.

The V and J genes are TRBV6-5 and TRBJ2-7; TRBD1 matches 7 bases. Germline CDR1 is MNHEY and CDR2 is SVGAGI. This CDR3 region has 15 residues. J was trimmed by 4 bases and V by 5 bases; bases with no gene match: 11. CDR3 loop: CASSRPGTELYEQYF. CDR3 DNA sequence: TGTGCCAGCAGTAGACCCGGGACAGAACTTTACGAGCAGTACTTC.

The rearrangement uses TRBV5-1 and TRBJ1-1, with 7 positions matching TRBD1. Germline CDR1 and CDR2: SGHRS and YFSETQ. J was trimmed by 5 bases and V by 5 bases; bases with no gene match: 6. CDR3 length: 13 residues. The CDR3 sequence: CASRGQLGTEAFF. Here the CDR3 DNA reads TGCGCCAGCAGGGGACAGCTGGGGACTGAAGCTTTCTTT.

This clone was picked up one time. The V call is TRBV7-9, the J call TRBJ2-7, with 7 nucleotides matching TRBD1. The junction had 10 bases not matched to a gene; V was cut back by 1 base and J by 4 bases. The CDR3 consists of 16 residues. Germline CDR1 SEHNR, CDR2 FQNEAQ (reference sequence). Here the CDR3 reads CASSLEEGTEIYEQYF. The CDR3, as DNA: TGTGCCAGCAGCTTAGAAGAGGGGACAGAAATATACGAGCAGTACTTC.